The clone carrying this T cell receptor (beta chain) was seen ten or more times. Its antigen remains unidentified. Overall study findings and caveats: The larger cohort examined one V-J beta rearrangement, not whole repertoires. Tumor-infiltrating Treg TCR alpha and beta sequences overlapped most with tumor naive CD4+ T cells, then blood naive. The TCR gene usage of tumor memory CD4+ T cells clustered together with blood and lymph node memory CD4+ cells and with lymph node naive CD4+ cells.

Germline assignment: CDR1 SEHNR and CDR2 FQNEAQ (reference sequence). J lost 0 bases, V lost 8 bases, and 9 bases had no gene match. The CDR3 spans 16 residues. Cells sorted as Tregs were CD4+, CD25+ and CD127-/low. Full-length variable regions came from constant-region reverse primers plus semi-nested Nested Universal Primer A PCR. TCRdb called the 5' RACE reads again in MiXCR, with one record for every CDR3 protein. The repertoire holds tens of thousands of distinct CDR3 sequences, with approximately 27% as singletons. The V and J genes are TRBV7-9 and TRBJ2-1; TRBD2 matches at 8 bases. The sequenced sample was tumor-infiltrating Tregs sorted from the breast tumor. The TCR was taken from a female donor with breast cancer. The CDR3 spells CASVLWLAGSYNEQFF. CDR3 in DNA: TGTGCCAGCGTTCTCTGGCTAGCGGGCTCCTACAATGAGCAGTTCTTC.